This is a list of T cell receptor beta chains from one sample in a study of T cell responses to AZD1222 COVID-19 vaccine. The table came from immunoSEQ multiplex PCR; TCRdb's copy has only in-frame clones and leaves some out. The data hold just over 150,000 clones, with 90% observed a single time. Specimen: peripheral blood, collected on day 0 of AZD1222 vaccination. These receptors were taken from an adult in good health. CDR3s include the opening cysteine and the closing phenylalanine or tryptophan. D genes are given only for firm matches. The size entry is marked missing in some rows and otherwise reads once, few, many or a size class.

d_call: TRBD1; v_call: TRBV25-1; j_call: TRBJ1-1; clone_size: once; cdr3_aa: CASSEHTGANTEAFF; cdr3_nt: TGTGCCAGCAGTGAACACACAGGGGCGAACACTGAAGCTTTCTTT
d_call: -; v_call: TRBV19; j_call: TRBJ1-3; clone_size: -; cdr3_aa: CASSIRTLGNTIYF; cdr3_nt: TGTGCCAGTAGTATCCGAACCCTGGGAAACACCATATATTTT
d_call: -; v_call: TRBV24-1; j_call: TRBJ1-6; clone_size: few; cdr3_aa: CATSSRQKYNSPLHF; cdr3_nt: TGTGCCACCAGTAGTAGACAGAAATATAATTCACCCCTCCACTTT
d_call: -; v_call: TRBV19; j_call: TRBJ2-7; clone_size: -; cdr3_aa: CASSITGQSYDQYF; cdr3_nt: TGTGCCAGTAGTATTACCGGACAGTCCTACGATCAGTACTTC
d_call: TRBD2; v_call: TRBV7-3; j_call: TRBJ2-2; clone_size: -; cdr3_aa: CASSLTGTSAGELFF; cdr3_nt: TGTGCCAGCAGCTTAACCGGGACTAGCGCCGGGGAGCTGTTTTTT
d_call: TRBD1; v_call: TRBV19; j_call: TRBJ2-2; clone_size: -; cdr3_aa: CASSVGQGAVGELFF; cdr3_nt: TGTGCCAGTAGTGTCGGACAGGGGGCTGTCGGGGAGCTGTTTTTT
d_call: -; v_call: TRBV7-2; j_call: TRBJ1-2; clone_size: -; cdr3_aa: CASSFRDAYGYTF; cdr3_nt: TGTGCCAGCAGCTTCAGGGATGCCTATGGCTACACCTTC
d_call: -; v_call: TRBV20-1; j_call: TRBJ1-6; clone_size: -; cdr3_aa: CSASRATNSPLHF; cdr3_nt: TGCAGTGCTAGTAGGGCTACGAATTCACCCCTCCACTTT
d_call: TRBD1; v_call: TRBV19; j_call: TRBJ1-2; clone_size: -; cdr3_aa: CASSSPGTGHYGYTF; cdr3_nt: TGTGCCAGTAGTTCTCCCGGGACAGGGCACTATGGCTACACCTTC
d_call: TRBD1; v_call: TRBV6-5; j_call: TRBJ1-2; clone_size: -; cdr3_aa: CASSYDWTGRTYGYTF; cdr3_nt: TGTGCCAGCAGTTACGATTGGACAGGACGAACCTATGGCTACACCTTC
d_call: -; v_call: TRBV6-2/TRBV6-3; j_call: TRBJ1-6; clone_size: -; cdr3_aa: CASSYGHLSSYNSPLHF; cdr3_nt: TGTGCTAGCAGTTACGGTCATCTCTCCTCCTATAATTCACCCCTCCACTTT
d_call: TRBD2; v_call: TRBV30; j_call: TRBJ2-1; clone_size: -; cdr3_aa: CAWRVLAGGPGIYNEQFF; cdr3_nt: TGTGCCTGGAGGGTACTAGCGGGAGGGCCGGGGATATACAATGAGCAGTTCTTC
d_call: -; v_call: TRBV14; j_call: TRBJ1-2; clone_size: -; cdr3_aa: CASSQNQRPDYGYTF; cdr3_nt: TGTGCCAGCAGCCAAAATCAGAGGCCCGACTATGGCTACACCTTC
d_call: -; v_call: TRBV19; j_call: TRBJ1-5; clone_size: -; cdr3_aa: CASTPYWGGNQPQHF; cdr3_nt: TGTGCCAGTACCCCATACTGGGGAGGCAATCAGCCCCAGCATTTT
d_call: -; v_call: TRBV11-2; j_call: TRBJ2-7; clone_size: -; cdr3_aa: CASSLVELANTPYEQYF; cdr3_nt: TGTGCCAGCAGCTTAGTTGAACTAGCTAACACCCCCTACGAGCAGTACTTC
d_call: TRBD1; v_call: TRBV24-1; j_call: TRBJ1-4; clone_size: -; cdr3_aa: CATSDSTGVYEKLFF; cdr3_nt: TGTGCCACCAGTGATTCTACAGGGGTATACGAAAAACTGTTTTTT
d_call: TRBD1; v_call: TRBV6-2/TRBV6-3; j_call: TRBJ1-5; clone_size: -; cdr3_aa: CASSRRTGLQPQHF; cdr3_nt: TGTGCCAGCAGCCGAAGGACAGGGCTCCAGCCCCAGCATTTT
d_call: -; v_call: TRBV28; j_call: TRBJ1-1; clone_size: -; cdr3_aa: CASSLVLGRPKTEAFF; cdr3_nt: TGTGCCAGCAGTTTAGTTCTTGGCAGGCCGAAGACTGAAGCTTTCTTT
d_call: -; v_call: TRBV30; j_call: TRBJ2-5; clone_size: few; cdr3_aa: CAWSDPTDQETQYF; cdr3_nt: TGTGCCTGGAGTGATCCGACAGATCAAGAGACCCAGTACTTC
d_call: TRBD2; v_call: TRBV4-1; j_call: TRBJ2-3; clone_size: once; cdr3_aa: CASSPHGTSGRDLGTDTQYF; cdr3_nt: TGCGCCAGCAGCCCCCATGGGACTAGCGGGAGGGACCTGGGCACAGATACGCAGTATTTT
d_call: -; v_call: TRBV6-5; j_call: TRBJ2-5; clone_size: -; cdr3_aa: CASSQGPTTQETQYF; cdr3_nt: TGTGCCAGCAGTCAGGGACCTACCACCCAAGAGACCCAGTACTTC
d_call: TRBD1; v_call: TRBV10-2; j_call: TRBJ2-7; clone_size: -; cdr3_aa: CASSAQGLYEQYF; cdr3_nt: TGCGCCAGCAGTGCACAGGGGTTATACGAGCAGTACTTC
d_call: -; v_call: TRBV28; j_call: TRBJ1-5; clone_size: -; cdr3_aa: CASRGRDLGNQPQHF; cdr3_nt: TGTGCCAGCAGAGGCAGGGATCTTGGCAATCAGCCCCAGCATTTT
d_call: TRBD1; v_call: TRBV15; j_call: TRBJ1-6; clone_size: -; cdr3_aa: CATSSLRGGANSPLHF; cdr3_nt: TGTGCCACCAGCAGCCTCAGAGGGGGCGCAAATTCACCCCTCCACTTT
d_call: TRBD1; v_call: TRBV2; j_call: TRBJ2-5; clone_size: -; cdr3_aa: CASSSGQGQKTQYF; cdr3_nt: TGTGCCAGCAGCTCGGGACAGGGTCAGAAGACCCAGTACTTC
d_call: -; v_call: TRBV6-2/TRBV6-3; j_call: TRBJ1-4; clone_size: -; cdr3_aa: CASSPWVGQKLFF; cdr3_nt: TGTGCCAGCAGTCCGTGGGTCGGTCAAAAACTGTTTTTT
d_call: -; v_call: TRBV7-9; j_call: TRBJ1-4; clone_size: -; cdr3_aa: CASRRGTNEKLFF; cdr3_nt: TGTGCCAGCCGGAGGGGGACTAATGAAAAACTGTTTTTT
d_call: TRBD1; v_call: TRBV27; j_call: TRBJ1-5; clone_size: -; cdr3_aa: CASRSGGAGNQPQHF; cdr3_nt: TGTGCCAGCAGATCAGGGGGCGCGGGCAATCAGCCCCAGCATTTT
d_call: TRBD1; v_call: TRBV30; j_call: TRBJ2-7; clone_size: once; cdr3_aa: CAWSQQGYEQYF; cdr3_nt: TGTGCCTGGAGTCAACAGGGGTACGAGCAGTACTTC
d_call: TRBD2; v_call: TRBV4-1; j_call: TRBJ2-5; clone_size: -; cdr3_aa: CASSHPGLAGGPEQETQYF; cdr3_nt: TGCGCCAGCAGCCACCCCGGACTAGCGGGAGGGCCGGAACAAGAGACCCAGTACTTC
d_call: -; v_call: TRBV18; j_call: TRBJ2-1; clone_size: -; cdr3_aa: CASSPPSPRYNEQFF; cdr3_nt: TGTGCCAGCTCCCCTCCTAGCCCCAGATACAATGAGCAGTTCTTC
d_call: -; v_call: TRBV2; j_call: TRBJ2-5; clone_size: -; cdr3_aa: CASGGDSQETQYF; cdr3_nt: TGTGCCAGCGGGGGGGACAGCCAAGAGACCCAGTACTTC
d_call: -; v_call: TRBV6-5; j_call: TRBJ2-1; clone_size: -; cdr3_aa: CASSYSLEPDNNEQFF; cdr3_nt: TGTGCCAGCAGTTATTCTTTAGAACCGGATAACAATGAGCAGTTCTTC
d_call: TRBD2; v_call: TRBV27; j_call: TRBJ2-1; clone_size: -; cdr3_aa: CASIQLAGAYNEQFF; cdr3_nt: TGTGCCAGCATTCAACTAGCGGGAGCATACAATGAGCAGTTCTTC
d_call: TRBD1; v_call: TRBV2; j_call: TRBJ1-2; clone_size: -; cdr3_aa: CASKTGVSSNYGYTF; cdr3_nt: TGTGCCAGCAAGACAGGGGTTTCTTCTAACTATGGCTACACCTTC
d_call: -; v_call: TRBV7-9; j_call: TRBJ1-1; clone_size: -; cdr3_aa: CASSPTLGTSEAFF; cdr3_nt: TGTGCCAGCAGCCCCACCTTGGGGACGTCAGAAGCTTTCTTT
d_call: TRBD1; v_call: TRBV19; j_call: TRBJ1-6; clone_size: -; cdr3_aa: CASSITGGANSPLHF; cdr3_nt: TGTGCCAGTAGCATTACAGGGGGCGCGAATTCACCCCTCCACTTT